This entry lists 12 T cell receptor beta chains sequenced from one sample in a study of siplizumab effects on memory and regulatory T cells. TCRdb's table, derived via immunoSEQ multiplex PCR, lists solely in-frame clones and lacks some. The sample holds fewer than 120,000 clones, roughly 89% seen once. Material for sequencing was CD4+ T cells sorted from blood. These receptor sequences come from a human donor in good health.

V usage is TRBV9 and J usage is TRBJ2-2, with 12 positions matching TRBD1. The CDR3 consists of 16 residues. Germline CDR1 SGDLS, CDR2 YYNGEE. The junction had 4 bases not matched to a gene; V was cut back by 2 bases and J by 5 bases. CDR3 loop: CASSVGTGGGTGELFF. CDR3 sequence (DNA): TGTGCCAGCAGCGTCGGGACAGGGGGCGGGACCGGGGAGCTGTTTTTT.

V is TRBV5-4 and J is TRBJ2-7; TRBD1 matches at 11 bases. V shed 0 bases and J 2 bases; nucleotides not matched to a gene: 4. Germline CDR1 SGHNT, CDR2 YYREEE (reference sequence). This CDR3 comprises 16 residues. The CDR3 nucleotides read TGTGCCAGCAGCTTGGGGGGACAGGGGGTAACCTACGAGCAGTACTTC. It translates to CASSLGGQGVTYEQYF. The full variable domain, with the rest looked up from reference TRBV5-4 and TRBJ2-7, is ETGVTQSPTHLIKTRGQQVTLRCSSQSGHNTVSWYQQALGQGPQFIFQYYREEENGRGNFPPRFSGLQFPNYSSELNVNALELDDSALYLCASSLGGQGVTYEQYFGPGTRLTVT.

The V and J genes are TRBV7-2 and TRBJ1-2, with 9 positions matching TRBD1. The germline gives CDR1 SGHTA, CDR2 FQGNSA. This CDR3 is 13 amino acids long. V dropped 5 bases and J dropped 5; count of bases not matched to a gene: 3. CDR3 sequence: CASSQGQGYGYTF. In nucleotides, the CDR3 is TGTGCCAGCAGCCAAGGACAGGGGTATGGCTACACCTTC.

This rearrangement joins TRBV5-6 to TRBJ1-2; 10 bases align to TRBD1. The CDR3 runs to 15 residues. With 4 bases clipped from V and 4 bases from J, the junction kept 7 bases outside the gene matches. Germline CDR1 SGHDT, CDR2 YYEEEE. CDR3 loop: CASSQLTGGGYGYTF. CDR3 DNA sequence: TGTGCCAGCAGCCAACTGACAGGGGGCGGCTATGGCTACACCTTC.

V and J are TRBV4-1 and TRBJ1-4; maybe TRBD1 (6 bases). Germline V gives CDR1 MGHRA, CDR2 YSYEKL. V lost 6 bases to trimming and J lost 6 bases, with 14 bases between them. The CDR3 loop spans 14 amino acids. The CDR3 coding sequence is TGCGCCAGCAGAAGAGGCAGGGGCTATGAAAAACTGTTTTTT. It translates to CASRRGRGYEKLFF.

The chain recombines TRBV6-6 with TRBJ2-5, with D maybe TRBD2 (5 bases). Germline CDR1 reads MNHNY; CDR2 reads SVGAGI (reference sequence). The length of the CDR3 is 14 residues. The V end was cut by 5 bases, the J end by 5 bases, with 15 bases between. The chain's CDR3 is CASSAYEGPETQYF. The CDR3, as DNA: TGTGCCAGCAGTGCCTACGAGGGCCCGGAGACCCAGTACTTC.

The rearrangement uses TRBV5-1 and TRBJ2-6; TRBD2 matches at 7 bases. The CDR3 extends over 18 amino acids. CDR1 and CDR2 from the germline V gene are SGHRS and YFSETQ. V shed 4 bases, J shed 0 bases, and the junction held 10 bases outside the gene matches. The chain's CDR3 is CASSGGGTATSGANVLTF. The DNA for the CDR3 is TGCGCCAGCAGCGGGGGAGGGACGGCAACCTCTGGGGCCAACGTCCTGACTTTC.

The genes are TRBV5-1 and TRBJ2-2; D tentatively fits TRBD1 or TRBD2 (5 bases each). The CDR3 runs to 16 residues. The V gene's germline CDR1 is SGHRS and CDR2 YFSETQ. Trimming took 2 bases from V and 3 from J, leaving 14 bases between them. This CDR3 is CASSFRPLGDTGELFF. DNA for the CDR3: TGCGCCAGCAGCTTTCGCCCCTTGGGGGACACCGGGGAGCTGTTTTTT.

The rearrangement joins TRBV29-1 to TRBJ2-1, with unresolved D. Germline V CDR1 and CDR2: SQVTM, ANQGSEA. The CDR3 has 11 amino acids. Trimming stripped 7 bases from V and 4 bases from J, with 8 bases between. This chain's CDR3 is CSGNQYNEQFF. In DNA form, the CDR3 reads TGCAGCGGCAACCAGTACAATGAGCAGTTCTTC.

J is TRBJ2-3 and V is TRBV9; D is perhaps TRBD1 or TRBD2 (6 bases each). The CDR3 totals 16 residues. Trimming cost V 3 bases and J 2 bases, with 16 bases left between them. Germline V gene data show CDR1 as SGDLS and CDR2 as YYNGEE. CDR3 region: CASSAGGHPNTDTQYF. For the CDR3, the DNA is TGTGCCAGCAGCGCCGGGGGACACCCAAACACAGATACGCAGTATTTT.

The rearrangement links TRBV7-9 to TRBJ2-1; TRBD2 might be the D (6 bases). The V and J ends lost 5 bases and 5 bases respectively, with 10 bases between them. Germline-derived CDR1 and CDR2 are SEHNR and FQNEAQ (reference sequence). The CDR3 is 13 amino acids. The chain's CDR3 is CASSRGTHNEQFF. The CDR3 bases are TGTGCCAGCAGCCGGGGGACCCACAATGAGCAGTTCTTC. Full variable domain (outside the CDR3, taken from reference TRBV7-9 and TRBJ2-1): DTGVSQNPRHKITKRGQNVTFRCDPISEHNRLYWYRQTLGQGPEFLTYFQNEAQLEKSRLLSDRFSAERPKGSFSTLEIQRTEQGDSAMYLCASSRGTHNEQFFGPGTRLTVL.

The chain links TRBV12-5 to TRBJ1-2; possibly TRBD1 for D (5 bases). The CDR3 has 14 amino acids. The V gene's germline CDR1 is LGHNT and CDR2 FRNRAP. The V end was cut by 5 bases, the J end by 5 bases, with 15 bases between. CDR3 DNA sequence: TGTGCTAGTGGTCCCCCCGGGGCAACGTATGGCTACACCTTC. As protein: CASGPPGATYGYTF.